The TCR beta chain under discussion was sequenced for a study of patients and donors after allogeneic stem cell transplantation. This clonotype was seen a handful of times. V shed 1 base and J shed 3 bases, with 11 bases lying between them. The CDR3 totals 14 residues. Germline CDR1 is SGDLS and CDR2 is YYNGEE. TCRdb reprocessed the RT-PCR reads via MiXCR and lists one record per CDR3 protein. The sample consists of roughly 940,000 distinct CDR3 sequences, approximately 18% of them appearing once. Sequencing was carried out using blood, either unsorted or a sorted T cell fraction (not recorded which). The receptor was derived from a human donor who was either an allogeneic HSCT recipient or a stem cell or donor lymphocyte infusion donor (not recorded which). It is not recorded whose cells these are; they may come from a transplant donor. The chain joins TRBV9 to TRBJ2-7, with D unclear. CDR3 sequence: CASSVYAENYEQYF. CDR3 in DNA: TGTGCCAGCAGCGTATATGCGGAGAACTACGAGCAGTACTTC.